This T cell receptor (beta chain) was found in a study of Tregs in tolerant kidney transplant recipients. Recipients received nonmyeloablative bone marrow transplants from related graft donors, with transient mixed chimerism. Germline-derived CDR1 and CDR2 are LNHDA and SQIVND (reference sequence). V lost 6 bases to trimming and J lost 0 bases, with 15 bases between them. The CDR3 sequence is 17 residues long. Only in-frame clones appear in the TCRdb table, and some are missing; sequencing was by immunoSEQ multiplex PCR. The sample carries 50,000 to 65,000 clones, around 87% recorded once. V usage is TRBV19 and J usage is TRBJ2-6; TRBD1 is a possible D gene (5 bases). This specimen consisted of CD4+ T cells from blood (PBMCs), obtained 6 months after the transplant. The receptor was isolated from a human patient who received a combined kidney and bone marrow transplant. Some of the T cells might come from the graft donor. DNA of the CDR3: TGTGCCAGTAGCTCAGGGTATCGGGTCTCTGGGGCCAACGTCCTGACTTTC. Protein product: CASSSGYRVSGANVLTF.